Listed below are T cell receptor beta chains from one sample, sequenced in a study of identical twins. From the 5' RACE reads, TCRdb called clonotypes with MiXCR, one entry per CDR3 protein. The sample shows roughly 200,000 distinct CDR3 sequences, 6% to 9% of them seen only once. The data were also submitted as part of a second study, on yellow fever vaccine responses in identical twins.

The sequenced sample consisted of memory (CD45RO+) T cells sorted from blood. The origin of the receptors is a woman younger than 30 in good health. CDR3s include the opening cysteine and the closing phenylalanine or tryptophan. D genes are given only for firm matches. Size is omitted from some rows. Given values are once, few, many or a class for expanded clones.

size: many; D: -; J: TRBJ1-6; V: TRBV7-2; CDR3: CASSLVGKESPLHF; DNA: TGTGCCAGCAGCTTAGTGGGTAAAGAGTCACCCCTCCACTTT
size: few; D: -; J: TRBJ2-7; V: TRBV14; CDR3: CASSQDIWGSEQYF; DNA: TGTGCCAGCAGCCAAGATATTTGGGGAAGCGAGCAGTACTTC
size: few; D: -; J: TRBJ1-1; V: TRBV7-9; CDR3: CASSTITDTEAFF; DNA: TGTGCCAGCAGCACCATCACGGACACTGAAGCTTTCTTT
size: many; D: -; J: TRBJ2-2; V: TRBV10-3; CDR3: CAIARGGDTGELFF; DNA: TGTGCCATCGCGAGGGGGGGGGACACCGGGGAGCTGTTTTTT
size: many; D: TRBD1; J: TRBJ2-3; V: TRBV5-6; CDR3: CASSPNLGQGMDTQYF; DNA: TGTGCCAGCAGCCCCAACCTTGGACAGGGGATGGATACGCAGTATTTT
size: few; D: -; J: TRBJ1-2; V: TRBV20-1; CDR3: CSAIQGSYGYTF; DNA: TGCAGTGCTATACAGGGAAGCTATGGCTACACCTTC
size: -; D: -; J: TRBJ2-1; V: TRBV9; CDR3: CASSAGGGSQFF; DNA: TGTGCCAGCAGCGCCGGCGGGGGCTCGCAGTTCTTC
size: many; D: -; J: TRBJ2-2; V: TRBV29-1; CDR3: CSGKKNTGELFF; DNA: TGCAGCGGTAAAAAGAACACCGGGGAGCTGTTTTTT
size: -; D: TRBD1; J: TRBJ2-4; V: TRBV7-2; CDR3: CASSPMDRGKNIQYF; DNA: TGTGCCAGCAGCCCCATGGACAGGGGAAAAAACATTCAGTACTTC
size: few; D: TRBD2; J: TRBJ2-1; V: TRBV9; CDR3: CASSVQASGGGNNEQFF; DNA: TGTGCCAGCAGCGTACAAGCTAGCGGGGGGGGTAATAATGAGCAGTTCTTC
size: many; D: -; J: TRBJ2-5; V: TRBV7-9; CDR3: CASSLSGQTQYF; DNA: TGTGCCAGCAGCTTATCAGGACAAACCCAGTACTTC